The 15 T cell receptor beta chains below come from one sample, sequenced in a study of shared clonotypes between healthy human individuals. The protocol was immunoSEQ multiplex PCR, while the TCRdb copy is restricted to in-frame clones and leaves out a portion. The sample lists about 2.3 million clones, over 85% occurring once. Sequenced sample: naive CD4+ T cells from PBMCs. Subset meaning: CD45RA+ positively selected. These receptors all stem from a man aged 18 to 29 in good health. Some clones in this sample may be carry-over from other donors' samples.

V is TRBV5-4 and J is TRBJ2-7; 8 bases align to TRBD1. Trimming at V came to 0 bases and at J to 3 bases, leaving 5 bases not matched to a gene. The germline V gene has CDR1 SGHNT and CDR2 YYREEE (reference sequence). The CDR3 is 15 residues long. In nucleotides, the CDR3 is TGTGCCAGCAGCTTGGACGGGACAGGAGACTACGAGCAGTACTTC. Translation gives CASSLDGTGDYEQYF.

The CDR3 reads CASSVQGLRGYTF. The CDR3 DNA is TGTGCCAGCAGTGTGCAGGGGCTACGGGGCTACACCTTC. The chain carries TRBV6-1 and TRBJ1-2; possibly TRBD1 for D (6 bases). Trimming stripped 4 bases from V and 8 bases from J, with 14 bases between. This CDR3 region has 13 residues. In germline, CDR1 is MNHNS, CDR2 SASEGT.

This chain connects TRBV2 to TRBJ1-3; D is unresolved. From germline, CDR1 is SNHLY and CDR2 FYNNEI. The V and J ends lost 6 bases and 2 bases respectively, with 14 bases between them. The CDR3 is made up of 15 amino acids. CDR3 region: CASRADIYAGNTIYF. For the CDR3, the DNA is TGTGCCAGCAGGGCCGACATATACGCTGGAAACACCATATATTTT.

The chain uses TRBV5-1 and TRBJ2-2; TRBD1 agrees at 7 bases. Germline V gene data show CDR1 as SGHRS and CDR2 as YFSETQ. This CDR3 region has 16 residues. Trimming cost V 5 bases and J 0 bases; bases outside gene matches: 7. In DNA, the CDR3 is TGCGCCAGCAGGACAGGGTCCAACGCGAACACCGGGGAGCTGTTTTTT. This gives the protein CASRTGSNANTGELFF.

V usage is TRBV28 and J usage is TRBJ2-7; D is ambiguous. CDR1 MDHEN and CDR2 SYDVKM come from the germline V gene. The CDR3 runs to 14 residues. Between the trimmed V and J ends, which lost 3 bases and 0 bases, there was a span of 9 bases. For the CDR3, the DNA is TGTGCCAGCAGTTTGTGGCGGAGCTCCTACGAGCAGTACTTC. Residues: CASSLWRSSYEQYF.

The J gene is TRBJ2-1, the V gene TRBV10-1, with D possibly being TRBD1 or TRBD2 (7 bases each). Germline V gives CDR1 WNHNN, CDR2 SYGVQD (reference sequence). Trimming cost V 8 bases and J 3 bases, with 26 bases left between them. The CDR3 covers 18 residues. CDR3: CASHDRVGRERCYNEQFF. The CDR3 DNA follows: TGCGCCAGCCACGACAGGGTAGGGCGGGAGAGGTGCTACAATGAGCAGTTCTTC.

The gene calls are TRBV2 and TRBJ1-1, with D perhaps matching TRBD1 (5 bases). CDR3 length: 14 amino acids. Per germline, CDR1 SNHLY and CDR2 FYNNEI. V was cut by 3 bases and J by 7 bases, with 15 bases left in between. The chain's CDR3 is CASSEERGLGEAFF. CDR3 coding DNA: TGTGCCAGCAGTGAGGAAAGGGGATTAGGTGAAGCTTTCTTT.

This chain links TRBV28 with TRBJ1-2; D unresolved. V lost 6 bases and J lost 2, with 13 bases in between. Germline V gives CDR1 MDHEN, CDR2 SYDVKM. This CDR3 has 14 amino acids. CDR3 bases: TGTGCCAGCAGACCACCCAGCCTAAACTATGGCTACACCTTC. Protein sequence: CASRPPSLNYGYTF.

Here the CDR3 reads CASSMGTGWNYGYTF. CDR3 DNA: TGTGCCAGTAGTATGGGGACAGGGTGGAACTATGGCTACACCTTC. The rearrangement joins TRBV19 to TRBJ1-2, with TRBD1 matching over 9 bases. Germline assignment: CDR1 LNHDA and CDR2 SQIVND (reference sequence). The V gene end was trimmed by 3 bases and the J gene end by 2 bases; junction bases not matched to a gene: 4. This CDR3 has 15 residues. Combining the CDR3 with reference TRBV19 and TRBJ1-2 gives the whole variable domain DGGITQSPKYLFRKEGQNVTLSCEQNLNHDAMYWYRQDPGQGLRLIYYSQIVNDFQKGDIAEGYSVSREKKESFPLTVTSAQKNPTAFYLCASSMGTGWNYGYTFGSGTRLTVV.

The DNA for the CDR3 is TGTGCCAGCACCGCCAGAAACGGGGGGTCGAACACCGGGGAGCTGTTTTTT. Its protein product is CASTARNGGSNTGELFF. V is TRBV7-3 and J is TRBJ2-2; 7 nucleotides agree with TRBD2. The V gene end was trimmed by 7 bases and the J gene end by 0 bases; junction bases not matched to a gene: 11. CDR1 and CDR2 (germline): SGHTA, FQGTGA. The CDR3 loop spans 17 amino acids.

This clone was seen once. Other DNA sequences in the same sample also yield this CDR3. The chain joins TRBV28 to TRBJ2-7, with 11 bases identical to TRBD1. The J segment lost 4 bases and the V segment lost 3 bases, leaving 5 bases of the junction unmatched. The CDR3 has 15 amino acids. Germline lookup yields CDR1 MDHEN and CDR2 SYDVKM. CDR3 residues: CASSLAGTGGYEQYF. The CDR3 region has the DNA TGTGCCAGCAGTTTGGCCGGGACAGGGGGGTACGAGCAGTACTTC.

As for this clone: The sample carries other DNA sequences with the same CDR3. The CDR3 DNA reads as TGTGCCAGCAGTCTCGGACTAGCGGCCTACAATGAGCAGTTCTTC. This codes for CASSLGLAAYNEQFF. The V gene is TRBV11-3, the J gene TRBJ2-1; 10 bases are shared with TRBD2. The ends lost 6 bases at V and 2 bases at J; junction bases unmatched: 4. The CDR3 length is 15 residues. Per germline, CDR1 SGHNT and CDR2 YENEEA.

The chain combines TRBV9 with TRBJ1-3; D uncertain. This CDR3 comprises 15 residues. The V end was cut by 7 bases, the J end by 0 bases, with 14 bases between. Germline V gene lookup returns CDR1 SGDLS and CDR2 YYNGEE. The CDR3 spells CASSRVSGSGNTIYF. The CDR3 DNA reads TGTGCCAGCTCCCGGGTATCGGGCTCTGGAAACACCATATATTTT.

CDR3 residues: CASSSPQGDNEQFF. Here the CDR3 DNA reads TGTGCCAGCAGCTCCCCCCAGGGTGACAATGAGCAGTTCTTC. This rearrangement joins TRBV5-4 to TRBJ2-1, with D possibly TRBD1 on 5 matching bases. Germline V gene sequence: CDR1 SGHNT, CDR2 YYREEE (reference sequence). CDR3 length: 14 residues. V shed 3 bases and J shed 5 bases, with 12 bases lying between them.

This sequence joins TRBV18 and TRBJ2-3; D gene unclear. The V and J ends lost 2 bases and 2 bases respectively, with 11 bases between them. This CDR3 spans 15 amino acids. Looked up from germline, CDR1 is KGHSH and CDR2 is LQKENI. The CDR3 loop reads CASSPRPLNTDTQYF. Here the CDR3 DNA reads TGTGCCAGCTCACCAAGACCCCTAAACACAGATACGCAGTATTTT.